This passage covers 3 T cell receptor beta chains from one sample sequenced in a study of T cell changes during pregnancy in multiple sclerosis. Generated by immunoSEQ multiplex PCR, the TCRdb table keeps only in-frame clones and is missing some. The sample lists about 24,000 clones; about nine tenths were seen once. Sequenced material: CD8+ T cells from peripheral blood mononuclear cells, taken in the third trimester of pregnancy. These receptors originate from a female donor in good health, enrolled as a control in a pregnancy study.

The chain uses TRBV28 and TRBJ1-2; 7 bases match TRBD1. Unmatched junction bases numbered 8, after V lost 6 bases and J lost 1 base. The CDR3 runs 15 residues. Looked up from germline, CDR1 is MDHEN and CDR2 is SYDVKM. CDR3 sequence reads: CASSPPGQINYGYTF. The CDR3 bases are TGTGCCAGCAGCCCACCGGGACAGATTAACTATGGCTACACCTTC.

The chain is built from TRBV9 and TRBJ1-3; D remains unclear. Germline CDR1 SGDLS, CDR2 YYNGEE. The CDR3 loop spans 15 amino acids. The V gene lost 4 bases and the J gene lost 8 bases, with 19 bases spanning the gap. The DNA for the CDR3 is TGTGCCAGCAGCACCACCTCCGGAGGGTTTGACACCATATATTTT. As protein: CASSTTSGGFDTIYF. The full variable domain, rest sourced from reference TRBV9 and TRBJ1-3, is DSGVTQTPKHLITATGQRVTLRCSPRSGDLSVYWYQQSLDQGLQFLIQYYNGEERAKGNILERFSAQQFPDLHSELNLSSLELGDSALYFCASSTTSGGFDTIYFGEGSWLTVV.

This chain joins TRBV11-3 and TRBJ2-1; D is perhaps TRBD2 (5 bases). The CDR3 length is 15 residues. Looked up from germline, CDR1 is SGHNT and CDR2 is YENEEA. V gave up 5 bases and J gave up 0 bases, with 11 bases separating them. CDR3: CASSPGGSSYNEQFF. The DNA of the CDR3 is TGTGCCAGCAGCCCAGGAGGTAGCTCCTACAATGAGCAGTTCTTC. The complete variable domain, with remaining parts taken from reference TRBV11-3 and TRBJ2-1, reads EAGVVQSPRYKIIEKKQPVAFWCNPISGHNTLYWYLQNLGQGPELLIRYENEEAVDDSQLPKDRFSAERLKGVDSTLKIQPAELGDSAVYLCASSPGGSSYNEQFFGPGTRLTVL.